This note documents a single T cell receptor beta chain sequence. This sample stems from a study of blood T cell repertoires in COVID-19. Profiling relied on immunoSEQ multiplex PCR, and the TCRdb table lists in-frame clones only, not all of them. The sample yields approximately 180,000 clones, about 85% seen once. The ends lost 6 bases at V and 0 bases at J; junction bases unmatched: 5. The CDR3 runs 16 residues. CDR1 and CDR2 (germline): SGHRS, YFSETQ. This TCR was sampled from an elderly woman with acute or convalescent COVID-19. J is TRBJ2-2 and V is TRBV5-1, with 10 bases fitting TRBD2. Sequencing used peripheral blood. The CDR3, as DNA: TGCGCCAGCATAGCGGGGGGTGCCTCGAACACCGGGGAGCTGTTTTTT. Its protein is CASIAGGASNTGELFF.